This entry is about one T cell receptor beta chain. Its antigen is undetermined. Other DNA sequences in the same sample also yield this CDR3. This specimen comes from a study of cytomegalovirus exposure and HLA in healthy donors. Whole-study findings and limits: Immune exposure data for these donors was limited to CMV serostatus.

13 Jbeta primers and 60 Vbeta primers were used for the PCR. Assay used: immunoSEQ multiplex PCR; TCRdb lists only in-frame clones, some missing. The sample carries over 150,000 clones, 76% recorded once. Germline assignment: CDR1 SGHTA and CDR2 FQGNSA. The CDR3 loop spans 14 amino acids. V dropped 1 base and J dropped 7; count of bases not matched to a gene: 1. Source material: PBMCs. The rearrangement links TRBV7-2 to TRBJ1-4; 9 bases match TRBD1. The TCR was taken from a man between 60 and 70 years old in good health and CMV-seronegative. CDR3 DNA sequence: TGTGCCAGCAGCTTAGACAGGGGGCTTGAAAAACTGTTTTTT. This sequence encodes CASSLDRGLEKLFF.